These T cell receptor beta chains were read from a single sample in a study of shared clonotypes between healthy human individuals. Assay: immunoSEQ multiplex PCR; the TCRdb copy retains only in-frame clones and omits some. Among roughly 2,000,000 clones listed, roughly 94% were seen once. The sequenced material came from naive CD8+ T cells sorted from blood. Receptors originate from a man aged 18-30 years in good health. Each CDR3 is given with its conserved first and last residue. The D gene is left open where the match is weak. Some rows mark clone size as missing; the rest say once, few, many or name a class of expanded clone.

j_call d_call v_call clone_size cdr3_aa cdr3_nt
TRBJ1-3 NA TRBV25-1 NA CASSEYEGSGNTIYF TGTGCCAGCAGTGAATATGAAGGGTCGGGAAACACCATATATTTT
TRBJ2-7 NA TRBV5-8 NA CASSPTGPWGGEQYF TGTGCCAGCAGCCCGACAGGGCCTTGGGGGGGCGAGCAGTACTTC
TRBJ2-4 TRBD1 TRBV5-1 NA CASSSGQGEPNIQYF TGCGCCAGCAGCTCGGGACAGGGGGAACCAAACATTCAGTACTTC
TRBJ1-1 NA TRBV14 NA CASSLNIEAFF TGTGCCAGCAGCCTGAACATTGAAGCTTTCTTT
TRBJ2-7 TRBD1 TRBV5-6 NA CASSHPPDRVFDEQYF TGTGCCAGCAGCCACCCCCCTGACAGGGTTTTCGACGAGCAGTACTTC
TRBJ2-3 TRBD2 TRBV4-1 NA CASSQGASGGTDTQYF TGCGCCAGCAGCCAAGGGGCCAGCGGGGGCACAGATACGCAGTATTTT
TRBJ1-1 NA TRBV7-2 NA CASSLDTGYTEAFF TGTGCCAGCAGCTTAGATACAGGGTACACTGAAGCTTTCTTT
TRBJ2-7 TRBD1 TRBV5-4 once CASTHRDSYEQYF TGTGCCAGCACCCACCGGGACAGCTACGAGCAGTACTTC
TRBJ1-3 TRBD1 TRBV13 NA CASSVQGSSGNTIYF TGTGCCAGCAGCGTACAGGGGAGCTCTGGAAACACCATATATTTT
TRBJ2-5 NA TRBV28 NA CASSLTGSQETQYF TGTGCCAGCAGTTTAACAGGCAGTCAAGAGACCCAGTACTTC
TRBJ2-1 TRBD2 TRBV5-6 NA CASSSWTSWDEQFF TGTGCCAGCAGCTCGTGGACTAGCTGGGATGAGCAGTTCTTC
TRBJ2-5 NA TRBV2 NA CASSEIHEGQETQYF TGTGCCAGCAGTGAGATTCATGAAGGGCAAGAGACCCAGTACTTC
TRBJ2-7 NA TRBV15 NA CATSDLGRLSYEQYF TGTGCCACCAGCGACCTCGGACGGTTGTCCTACGAGCAGTACTTC
TRBJ2-7 NA TRBV6-1 NA CASSEITVSSYEQYF TGTGCCAGCAGTGAAATCACCGTCAGCTCCTACGAGCAGTACTTC
TRBJ2-7 TRBD1 TRBV27 NA CASSSRDRANEQYF TGTGCCAGCAGTTCCCGGGACAGGGCCAACGAGCAGTACTTC
TRBJ2-7 TRBD2 TRBV13 once CASSLQTSGSYEQYF TGTGCCAGCAGCCTCCAAACTAGCGGGAGTTACGAGCAGTACTTC
TRBJ2-7 NA TRBV5-1 NA CASSLEGQGYEQYF TGCGCCAGCAGCTTGGAAGGCCAGGGCTACGAGCAGTACTTC